This T cell receptor (beta chain) was documented in a study of Tregs in tolerant kidney transplant recipients. Study-level points and caveats: Findings come from small patient numbers and require larger validation. Tregs expanded with activated donor B cells seemed most donor-specific.

The CDR3 length is 14 residues. Germline-derived CDR1 and CDR2 are SGHTA and FQGNSA. The trim removed 2 bases at V and 6 bases at J, leaving 5 bases unmatched. At least ten counts were recorded for this clone. Its matching antigen is unknown. Assay: immunoSEQ multiplex PCR; the TCRdb copy retains only in-frame clones and omits some. The sample shows some 55,000 clones, around 80% of them seen only once. Thawed PBMCs were FACS-sorted into unstimulated CD4+CD25+CD127- regulatory T cells, CD4+CD25- non-regulatory cells, CD4 and CD8 cells. Sequencing used CD4+ T cells from blood. The sequence came from a human donor in good health. The V call is TRBV7-2, the J call TRBJ2-7, with TRBD2 matching over 9 bases. The CDR3 loop is CASSLTIAGVEQYF. For the CDR3, the DNA is TGTGCCAGCAGCTTAACGATAGCGGGGGTCGAGCAGTACTTC.